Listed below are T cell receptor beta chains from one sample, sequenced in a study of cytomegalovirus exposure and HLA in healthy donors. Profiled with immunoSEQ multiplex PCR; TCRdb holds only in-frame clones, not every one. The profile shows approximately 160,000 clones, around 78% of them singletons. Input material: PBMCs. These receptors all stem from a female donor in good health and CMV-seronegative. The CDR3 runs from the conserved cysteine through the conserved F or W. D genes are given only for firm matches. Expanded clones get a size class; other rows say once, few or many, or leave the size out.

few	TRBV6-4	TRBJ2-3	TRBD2	CASSGTSGGTDTQYF	TGTGCCAGCAGTGGGACTAGCGGCGGCACAGATACGCAGTATTTT
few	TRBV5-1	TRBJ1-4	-	CASSPAGDEKLFF	TGCGCCAGCAGCCCTGCGGGGGATGAAAAACTGTTTTTT
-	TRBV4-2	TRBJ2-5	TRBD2	CASSPSNVGGARVDF	TGTGCCAGCAGCCCGTCCAACGTCGGGGGGGCTCGGGTAGACTTC
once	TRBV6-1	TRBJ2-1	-	CATREGLDKQFF	TGTGCCACCCGAGAGGGTTTGGATAAGCAGTTCTTC
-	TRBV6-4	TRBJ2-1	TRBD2	CASSDGTSGSQGQFF	TGTGCCAGCAGTGACGGTACTAGCGGCTCGCAGGGGCAGTTCTTC
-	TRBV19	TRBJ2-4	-	CATTTGNSAKNIQYF	TGTGCCACCACGACAGGCAATTCGGCCAAAAACATTCAGTACTTC
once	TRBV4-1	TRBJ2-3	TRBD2	CASSQVTRLAGYTDTQYF	TGCGCCAGCAGCCAAGTGACCCGACTAGCGGGATACACAGATACGCAGTATTTT
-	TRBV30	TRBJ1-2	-	CAWSLSGGAGYTF	TGTGCCTGGAGCCTATCGGGAGGGGCTGGCTACACCTTC
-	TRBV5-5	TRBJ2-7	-	CASSLMRGSYEQYF	TGTGCCAGCAGCTTGATGCGAGGGAGCTACGAGCAGTACTTC
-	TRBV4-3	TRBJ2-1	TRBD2	CASSQSGNSYNEQFF	TGCGCCAGCAGCCAAAGCGGGAACTCCTACAATGAGCAGTTCTTC
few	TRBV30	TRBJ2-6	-	CAWSVGGANGLTF	TGTGCCTGGAGTGTAGGGGGGGCCAACGGCCTGACTTTC
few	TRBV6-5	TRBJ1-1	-	CASSYSWGASTEAFF	TGTGCCAGCAGTTACTCCTGGGGCGCTAGCACTGAAGCTTTCTTT
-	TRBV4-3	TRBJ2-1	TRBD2	CASSQDGAGGHYNEQFF	TGCGCCAGCAGCCAAGATGGAGCGGGAGGACATTACAATGAGCAGTTCTTC
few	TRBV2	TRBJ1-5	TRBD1	CASRGQGSQPQHF	TGTGCCAGCAGAGGACAGGGAAGTCAGCCCCAGCATTTT
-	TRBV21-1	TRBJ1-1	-	CASREHYRGTEAFF	TGTGCCAGCAGGGAGCACTACAGGGGGACTGAAGCTTTCTTT
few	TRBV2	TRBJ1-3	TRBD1	CASTPGQGTLSGNTIYF	TGTGCCAGCACTCCGGGACAGGGAACTCTTTCTGGAAACACCATATATTTT
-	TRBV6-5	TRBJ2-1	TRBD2	CASSYGPGGHNEQFF	TGTGCCAGCAGTTACGGGCCGGGAGGCCACAATGAGCAGTTCTTC
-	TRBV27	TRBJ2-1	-	CASSLITRNNEQFF	TGTGCCAGCAGTTTAATAACTAGAAACAATGAGCAGTTCTTC
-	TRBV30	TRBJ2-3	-	CAWRTSWGGGGTQYF	TGTGCCTGGAGGACTTCCTGGGGGGGAGGGGGTACGCAGTATTTT
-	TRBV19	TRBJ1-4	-	CASTSSPGLRNEKLFF	TGTGCCAGTACCTCATCCCCGGGACTGCGTAATGAAAAACTGTTTTTT
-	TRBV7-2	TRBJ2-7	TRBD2	CASSLAGVGREQYF	TGTGCCAGCAGCTTGGCGGGAGTGGGTAGGGAGCAGTACTTC
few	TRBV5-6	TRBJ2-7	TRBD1	CASSRKKNRDSSSYEQYF	TGTGCCAGCAGCCGAAAAAAAAACCGGGACAGCTCCTCCTACGAGCAGTACTTC